The 8 T cell receptor beta chains below come from one sample, sequenced in a study of identical twins (TCRdb year 2016). The method behind the library was 5' RACE. The reads were generated on an Illumina HiSeq 2000. TCRdb handled the public reads itself, with Q25 trimming in fastp and clone calling in MiXCR, and kept productive beta chains. Rows merge per CDR3 protein into single entries with the most common DNA and genes. This sample gives under 250,000 distinct CDR3 sequences in total; 12% of them show up just once. In total, the top ten clones hold about 4.1% of the sample. This sample was also put to use in a study of yellow fever vaccine responses in identical twins.

Material: memory (CD45RO+) T cells sorted from blood. This sample's cell subset or site label indicates: CD45RO+ enriched T cells. These receptors came from a woman younger than 35 in good health.

V and J are TRBV7-8 and TRBJ2-1; TRBD1 aligns across 8 bases. The CDR3 is 15 residues long. CDR1 SGHVS and CDR2 FQNEAQ come from the germline V gene. J gave up 8 bases and V 5 bases, and 11 bases lay outside the gene matches. The CDR3 loop is CASSPGTGWLDEQFF. CDR3 bases: TGTGCCAGCAGCCCCGGGACAGGTTGGCTCGATGAGCAGTTCTTC.

The V and J genes are TRBV27 and TRBJ2-1, with 7 bases fitting TRBD2. CDR3 length equals 17 residues. V dropped 4 bases and J dropped 3; count of bases not matched to a gene: 12. Germline V gene lookup returns CDR1 MNHEY and CDR2 SMNVEV (reference sequence). The CDR3 DNA reads as TGTGCCAGCAGTTCCCTGACTCTAGCGGCAGTCTACAATGAGCAGTTCTTC. Protein product: CASSSLTLAAVYNEQFF.

This clonotype has more than one count but fewer than ten. The chain has TRBV7-2 and TRBJ2-7; the match to TRBD2 covers 11 bases. Per germline, CDR1 SGHTA and CDR2 FQGNSA. The CDR3 length is 16 residues. V shed 1 base and J 7 bases; nucleotides not matched to a gene: 9. The CDR3 spells CASSLVLAGGRWEQYF. DNA for the CDR3: TGTGCCAGCAGCTTAGTCCTAGCGGGGGGCCGATGGGAGCAGTACTTC.

This clonotype has ten or more counts. The chain employs TRBV11-2 and TRBJ2-2; 13 bases align to TRBD2. Germline CDR1 SGHAT, CDR2 FQNNGV. V shed 4 bases, J shed 0 bases, and the junction held 5 bases outside the gene matches. The CDR3 covers 18 residues. CDR3 protein: CASSWRLAGGSNTGELFF. CDR3 nucleotides: TGTGCCAGCAGCTGGCGACTAGCGGGGGGATCGAACACCGGGGAGCTGTTTTTT.

This clonotype was counted at least ten times. The chain employs TRBV28 and TRBJ2-6; the D call may be TRBD1 or TRBD2 (5 bases each). CDR1 is MDHEN and CDR2 is SYDVKM in the germline V gene. Trimming took 7 bases from V and 0 from J, leaving 19 bases between them. The CDR3 spans 18 residues. The CDR3 protein is CASTSSGRPLSGANVLTF. The CDR3 nucleotides are TGTGCCAGCACCTCCTCGGGACGGCCTCTCTCTGGGGCCAACGTCCTGACTTTC.

This clonotype was found a few times. The CDR3 sequence is CASSQAAGNTIYF. CDR3 nucleotide sequence: TGCGCCAGCAGCCAAGCAGCTGGAAACACCATATATTTT. The chain employs TRBV4-1 and TRBJ1-3; no clear D gene. This CDR3 is 13 amino acids long. Between the trimmed V and J ends, which lost 1 base and 2 bases, there was a span of 3 bases. Germline V lookup: CDR1 MGHRA, CDR2 YSYEKL.

The V gene is TRBV20-1, the J gene TRBJ1-4, with D hard to call. The CDR3 covers 14 residues. Germline V gene lookup returns CDR1 DFQATT and CDR2 SNEGSKA (reference sequence). V gave up 1 base and J gave up 4 bases, with 10 bases separating them. The CDR3 sequence: CSARVSGYNEKLFF. DNA for the CDR3: TGCAGTGCTAGAGTGTCGGGTTATAATGAAAAACTGTTTTTT.

V gene TRBV7-2 combines with J gene TRBJ2-5; D is undetermined. Germline CDR1 and CDR2: SGHTA and FQGNSA. V was pared by 2 bases and J by 5 bases, with 9 bases between. The CDR3 length is 13 residues. The CDR3 coding sequence is TGTGCCAGCAGCTTACAGCCGACCGAGACCCAGTACTTC. Amino acids: CASSLQPTETQYF. The entire variable domain, with the rest obtained from reference TRBV7-2 and TRBJ2-5, is as follows: GAGVSQSPSNKVTEKGKDVELRCDPISGHTALYWYRQSLGQGLEFLIYFQGNSAPDKSGLPSDRFSAERTGGSVSTLTIQRTQQEDSAVYLCASSLQPTETQYFGPGTRLLVL.